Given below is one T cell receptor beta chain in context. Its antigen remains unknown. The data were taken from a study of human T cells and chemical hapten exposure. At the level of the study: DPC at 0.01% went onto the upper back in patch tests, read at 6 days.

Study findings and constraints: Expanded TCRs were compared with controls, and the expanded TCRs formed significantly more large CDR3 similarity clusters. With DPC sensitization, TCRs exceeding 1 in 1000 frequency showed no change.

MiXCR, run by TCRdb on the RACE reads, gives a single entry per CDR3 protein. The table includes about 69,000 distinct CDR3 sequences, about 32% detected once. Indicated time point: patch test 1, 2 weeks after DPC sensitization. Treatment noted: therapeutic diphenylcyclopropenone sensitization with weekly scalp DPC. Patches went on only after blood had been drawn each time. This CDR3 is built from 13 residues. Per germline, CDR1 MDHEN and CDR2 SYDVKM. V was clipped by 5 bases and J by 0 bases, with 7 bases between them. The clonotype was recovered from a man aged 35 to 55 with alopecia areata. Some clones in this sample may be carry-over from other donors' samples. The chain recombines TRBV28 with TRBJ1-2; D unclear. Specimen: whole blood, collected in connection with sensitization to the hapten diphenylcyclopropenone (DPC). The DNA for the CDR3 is TGTGCCAGCAGTCCCGGTCCTAACTATGGCTACACCTTC. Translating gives CASSPGPNYGYTF.